This T cell receptor (beta chain) appears in the sequencing data of a study of PD-1 blockade in mismatch repair-deficient tumors. V was trimmed by 5 bases and J by 2 bases, leaving 9 bases between them. CDR1 is SGHVS and CDR2 is FQNEAQ in the germline V gene. The length of the CDR3 is 14 residues. Study-level points and caveats: Tumor-resident clones, often undetectable pretreatment in blood, expanded then contracted after pembrolizumab.

Mismatch repair deficiency was confirmed in all patients, by PCR or immunohistochemistry. Three pembrolizumab responders had their TCRs sequenced. Assay used: immunoSEQ multiplex PCR; TCRdb lists only in-frame clones, some missing. The profile shows some 120,000 clones, roughly 80% of them singletons. Worth noting for this clone: Its matching antigen is unknown.

This clonotype was obtained from an adult with mismatch repair-deficient cancer. The chain links TRBV7-8 to TRBJ2-2; D unclear. The sequenced sample was peripheral blood, obtained 60 weeks after starting pembrolizumab. CDR3 residues: CASSPGENTGELFF. Written as DNA, the CDR3 is TGTGCCAGCAGCCCCGGAGAAAACACCGGGGAGCTGTTTTTT.